The present entry profiles one T cell receptor beta chain with its context. This entry belongs to a study of shared clonotypes between healthy human individuals. Unmatched junction bases numbered 7, after V lost 3 bases and J lost 0 bases. CDR1 MGHDK and CDR2 SYGVNS come from the germline V gene. This CDR3 region has 17 residues. The method was immunoSEQ multiplex PCR; TCRdb's version includes in-frame clones alone and lacks a portion of them. This sample has approximately 350,000 clones, with 90% to 97% found just once. The chain is built from TRBV25-1 and TRBJ2-2, with TRBD1 matching over 7 bases. The sequence was obtained from a man aged 30 to 39 in good health. Sequencing was performed on memory CD8+ T cells sorted from blood. Sample subset: CD45RO+ cells pooled with CCR7-negative TemRA cells. Here the CDR3 DNA reads TGTGCCAGCAGTGACCCGGGACAGAACACGAACACCGGGGAGCTGTTTTTT. Amino acid sequence: CASSDPGQNTNTGELFF.